One and the same sample provided the 31 T cell receptor beta chains below, sequenced in a study of shared clonotypes between healthy human individuals. The method was immunoSEQ multiplex PCR; TCRdb's version includes in-frame clones alone and lacks a portion of them. The sample lists roughly 2 million clones, 85% to 95% occurring once. The material sequenced was naive CD4+ T cells sorted from blood. Regarding subset: CD45RA+ positively selected. All receptors derive from a man aged 18 to 29 in good health.

The chain employs TRBV9 and TRBJ1-2; the D is unclear. CDR3 length equals 16 residues. Germline assignment: CDR1 SGDLS and CDR2 YYNGEE. The germline V and J ends were trimmed by 0 bases and 0 bases, with 12 bases remaining between them. CDR3: CASSVDVVITNYGYTF. In nucleotides, the CDR3 is TGTGCCAGCAGCGTAGACGTAGTCATTACTAACTATGGCTACACCTTC.

This clone appeared a single time. The rearrangement uses TRBV19 and TRBJ2-5; maybe TRBD2 (8 bases). Germline CDR1 is LNHDA and CDR2 is SQIVND (reference sequence). Trimming pared 5 bases from V and 3 bases from J, leaving 19 bases between. The CDR3 has 16 residues. The CDR3 DNA reads as TGTGCCAGTAGTCAAACTAGCGGAGGGGGCGAAGAGACCCAGTACTTC. Translating it yields CASSQTSGGGEETQYF.

About this clone: Distinct nucleotide sequences in the sample also encode this CDR3. The J gene is TRBJ1-3, the V gene TRBV10-1, with D uncertain. This CDR3 is built from 16 residues. From germline, CDR1 is WNHNN and CDR2 SYGVQD (reference sequence). Deletions cut 0 bases from V and 0 bases from J, with 9 bases between. This CDR3 is CASSESGRNSGNTIYF. The CDR3, as DNA: TGCGCCAGCAGTGAGTCTGGCCGGAACTCTGGAAACACCATATATTTT.

This chain uses TRBV27 with TRBJ2-5, with 8 bases identical to TRBD1. CDR1 and CDR2 from the germline V gene are MNHEY and SMNVEV (reference sequence). V dropped 6 bases and J dropped 1; count of bases not matched to a gene: 10. CDR3 size: 16 residues. In DNA form, the CDR3 reads TGTGCCAGCAGAAACTTGGGACAGGCTACCCAAGAGACCCAGTACTTC. Protein: CASRNLGQATQETQYF.

V usage is TRBV5-1 and J usage is TRBJ1-5, with 7 bases identical to TRBD1. With V trimmed by 0 bases and J by 4 bases, 4 bases remained unmatched. CDR3 length: 15 residues. Per the germline V gene, CDR1 is SGHRS and CDR2 is YFSETQ. CDR3 nucleotides: TGCGCCAGCAGCTTGGCGGGACAGTTAAATCAGCCCCAGCATTTT. This encodes CASSLAGQLNQPQHF.

A remark on this clone: The same CDR3 also results from other DNA sequences found in this sample. The chain uses TRBV20-1 and TRBJ2-7; D gene ambiguous. CDR1 and CDR2 (germline): DFQATT, SNEGSKA (reference sequence). V dropped 3 bases and J dropped 1 base, with 4 bases sitting between them. The CDR3 contains 11 residues. The CDR3 bases are TGCAGTGCTAGTAGGTCCTACGAGCAGTACTTC. Its protein product is CSASRSYEQYF.

J is TRBJ2-4 and V is TRBV7-2; 14 nucleotides agree with TRBD2. The V and J ends lost 3 bases and 10 bases, in that order; junction bases with no gene match: 5. Per germline, CDR1 SGHTA and CDR2 FQGNSA. CDR3 length: 15 residues. The CDR3 coding sequence is TGTGCCAGCAGCTTCTCGGGACTAGCGGGAGAAATTCAGTACTTC. Translation gives CASSFSGLAGEIQYF.

On this clone itself: A read error may produce the germline difference seen at one junction end. This chain joins TRBV6-6 and TRBJ2-2; 11 bases align to TRBD1. The germline V gene encodes CDR1 MNHNY and CDR2 SVGAGI (reference sequence). This CDR3 spans 15 amino acids. CDR3 amino acids: CARRFGQGAAGELFF. DNA of the CDR3: TGTGCCCGCAGATTCGGACAGGGGGCCGCCGGGGAGCTGTTTTTT.

Concerning this clone itself: Other DNA sequences in this specimen translate into the identical CDR3. The chain joins TRBV5-4 to TRBJ2-7; 8 nucleotides line up with TRBD2. This CDR3 is built from 16 residues. The junction had 7 bases not matched to a gene; V was cut back by 2 bases and J by 0 bases. Germline V gene data show CDR1 as SGHNT and CDR2 as YYREEE (reference sequence). The CDR3 nucleotides read TGTGCCAGCAGCTTACCCGGTCTAGCGGGCTCCTACGAGCAGTACTTC. Its protein is CASSLPGLAGSYEQYF.

Remarks on this clone: Other DNA sequences in the sample encode the same CDR3. The chain is built from TRBV7-2 and TRBJ1-2; unclear D gene. Germline CDR1 SGHTA, CDR2 FQGNSA. There are 13 residues in the CDR3. The V and J ends lost 1 base and 7 bases respectively, with 10 bases between them. The CDR3 loop is CASSLDPGGGYTF. The CDR3 region has the DNA TGTGCCAGCAGCTTAGACCCCGGAGGTGGCTACACCTTC.

The chain has TRBV11-2 and TRBJ2-3, with TRBD2 matching over 10 bases. The CDR3 contains 17 residues. Germline V CDR1 and CDR2: SGHAT, FQNNGV. V gave up 7 bases and J gave up 6 bases; unmatched junction bases: 16. CDR3 nucleotide sequence: TGTGCCAGCAAAACCCCGGGACTAGCGTCCCGACTTGATACGCAGTATTTT. Translated, it gives CASKTPGLASRLDTQYF.

Details on this clone: This CDR3 is also generated by other DNA sequences in the sample. This sequence joins TRBV10-1 and TRBJ2-7, with D maybe TRBD1 (6 bases). Trimming shortened V by 0 bases and J by 7 bases, and 10 bases separated the two germline ends. The CDR3 loop spans 13 amino acids. Looked up from germline, CDR1 is WNHNN and CDR2 is SYGVQD (reference sequence). In nucleotides, the CDR3 is TGCGCCAGCAGTGAGTCGAGCAGGGGTGAGCAGTACTTC. Translation: CASSESSRGEQYF.

Details on this clone: Other DNA sequences in this specimen translate into the identical CDR3. CDR3 sequence (DNA): TGTGCCAGCAGTTTCAGAGGAAGGAACACTGAAGCTTTCTTT. This sequence encodes CASSFRGRNTEAFF. The J gene is TRBJ1-1, the V gene TRBV6-5; no clear D gene. Trimming cost V 4 bases and J 1 base, with 10 bases left between them. There are 14 residues in the CDR3. Germline CDR1 reads MNHEY; CDR2 reads SVGAGI.

CDR3 coding DNA: TGCAGCGTCATAAAACAGGGAGGGTTAGTAGGCAATGAGCAGTTCTTC. As protein: CSVIKQGGLVGNEQFF. The chain combines TRBV29-1 with TRBJ2-1; D perhaps matches TRBD2 (7 bases). Germline V lookup: CDR1 SQVTM, CDR2 ANQGSEA. CDR3 length: 16 residues. V was clipped by 6 bases and J by 6 bases, with 24 bases between them.

In this sample, this clone turned up many times. The chain couples TRBV9 to TRBJ2-7; TRBD2 agrees at 9 bases. The CDR3 contains 15 residues. CDR1 and CDR2 from the germline V gene are SGDLS and YYNGEE. Germline trimming cut 3 bases from V and 0 bases from J; bases unmatched to any gene: 4. CDR3 in amino acids: CASSALAGNSYEQYF. CDR3 sequence (DNA): TGTGCCAGCAGCGCCCTAGCGGGGAACTCCTACGAGCAGTACTTC. Drawing the rest from reference TRBV9 and TRBJ2-7, the complete variable domain is DSGVTQTPKHLITATGQRVTLRCSPRSGDLSVYWYQQSLDQGLQFLIQYYNGEERAKGNILERFSAQQFPDLHSELNLSSLELGDSALYFCASSALAGNSYEQYFGPGTRLTVT.

The V call is TRBV6-1, the J call TRBJ2-1; 7 bases agree with TRBD1. CDR3 length: 16 amino acids. The V gene end was trimmed by 2 bases and the J gene end by 10 bases; junction bases not matched to a gene: 14. Germline V lookup: CDR1 MNHNS, CDR2 SASEGT. The CDR3 reads CASSEFLGQGVREQFF. The CDR3 coding sequence is TGTGCCAGCAGTGAATTTTTAGGGCAGGGGGTAAGAGAGCAGTTCTTC.

The gene calls are TRBV15 and TRBJ2-4; either TRBD1 or TRBD2 may fit D (5 bases each). The germline gives CDR1 LNHNV, CDR2 YYDKDF (reference sequence). V was trimmed by 0 bases and J by 2 bases, leaving 17 bases between them. The CDR3 extends over 18 amino acids. CDR3 bases: TGTGCCACCAGCAGAGATAAAGGCGTCGAGGGGACCAAAAACATTCAGTACTTC. It encodes CATSRDKGVEGTKNIQYF.

This sequence joins TRBV4-1 and TRBJ2-5, with TRBD2 matching 10 bases. The germline V gene has CDR1 MGHRA and CDR2 YSYEKL. CDR3 length equals 17 residues. With 1 base clipped from V and 5 bases from J, the junction kept 10 bases outside the gene matches. Written as DNA, the CDR3 is TGCGCCAGCAGCCAAGGCGCTAGCGGGGGCCGGGCGGAGACCCAGTACTTC. It yields the protein CASSQGASGGRAETQYF.

V and J are TRBV6-1 and TRBJ1-2; D uncertain. Germline loops: CDR1 MNHNS, CDR2 SASEGT. The V gene lost 6 bases and the J gene lost 6 bases, with 5 bases spanning the gap. The CDR3 is 10 residues long. The CDR3 loop reads CASRHDGYTF. In nucleotides, the CDR3 is TGTGCCAGCAGGCACGATGGCTACACCTTC.

The CDR3: CASGVTPYEQYF. The DNA for the CDR3 is TGTGCCAGCGGGGTAACCCCCTACGAGCAGTACTTC. The V call is TRBV9, the J call TRBJ2-7; D is ambiguous. The CDR3 loop spans 12 amino acids. Between the trimmed V and J ends, which lost 7 bases and 2 bases, there was a span of 10 bases. Germline V gene sequence: CDR1 SGDLS, CDR2 YYNGEE.

This clone was counted a single time. The identical CDR3 is also encoded by other nucleotide sequences in the sample. The J gene is TRBJ2-1, the V gene TRBV6-5; D ambiguous. V lost 7 bases, J lost 4 bases, and 5 bases lay in between. Germline CDR1 and CDR2: MNHEY and SVGAGI. CDR3 length: 11 amino acids. The CDR3 loop is CASTLYNEQFF. The CDR3 nucleotides read TGTGCCAGCACTCTGTACAATGAGCAGTTCTTC.

The chain recombines TRBV2 with TRBJ2-1; no clear D gene. Looked up from germline, CDR1 is SNHLY and CDR2 is FYNNEI. V was pared by 6 bases and J by 9 bases, with 12 bases between. CDR3 length: 12 residues. The CDR3 region is CASRPQMSEQFF. The DNA for the CDR3 is TGTGCCAGCAGACCCCAAATGAGTGAGCAGTTCTTC. Full variable domain (missing parts from reference TRBV2 and TRBJ2-1): EPEVTQTPSHQVTQMGQEVILRCVPISNHLYFYWYRQILGQKVEFLVSFYNNEISEKSEIFDDQFSVERPDGSNFTLKIRSTKLEDSAMYFCASRPQMSEQFFGPGTRLTVL.

This sequence joins TRBV4-2 and TRBJ2-2, with 7 bases that match TRBD2. The CDR3 is made up of 18 amino acids. Trimming removed 1 base from V and 3 bases from J; junction bases left unmatched: 11. CDR1 is LGHNA, CDR2 YNFKEQ, per germline. The CDR3 region is CASSQVKGERGDTGELFF. Here the CDR3 DNA reads TGTGCCAGCAGCCAAGTCAAGGGCGAGCGGGGTGACACCGGGGAGCTGTTTTTT.

This clone was seen once. V is TRBV6-1 and J is TRBJ2-7, with TRBD1 identical over 9 bases. V lost 7 bases, J lost 2 bases, and 9 bases stayed unmatched. The germline V gene encodes CDR1 MNHNS and CDR2 SASEGT. This CDR3 spans 15 amino acids. Here the CDR3 reads CASTLDRGTPYEQYF. In nucleotides, the CDR3 is TGTGCCAGCACCTTGGACAGGGGAACCCCCTACGAGCAGTACTTC.

As DNA, the CDR3 is TGTGCCAGCAGCTCCCACCTATTGGAGGGTAACTATGGCTACACCTTC. Protein product: CASSSHLLEGNYGYTF. The chain combines TRBV11-3 with TRBJ1-2; D remains ambiguous. Germline V gives CDR1 SGHNT, CDR2 YENEEA. The CDR3 is 16 residues long. V was pared by 4 bases and J by 1 base, with 16 bases between. Together with reference TRBV11-3 and TRBJ1-2, the CDR3 gives the full variable domain: EAGVVQSPRYKIIEKKQPVAFWCNPISGHNTLYWYLQNLGQGPELLIRYENEEAVDDSQLPKDRFSAERLKGVDSTLKIQPAELGDSAVYLCASSSHLLEGNYGYTFGSGTRLTVV.

This rearrangement joins TRBV7-2 to TRBJ2-7, with 14 positions matching TRBD2. The CDR3 is 15 residues long. The V gene end was trimmed by 1 base and the J gene end by 6 bases; junction bases not matched to a gene: 2. In germline, CDR1 is SGHTA, CDR2 FQGNSA. DNA of the CDR3: TGTGCCAGCAGCTTAGGGGGGACTAGCGGGAGCGAGCAGTACTTC. Its protein product is CASSLGGTSGSEQYF.

This chain connects TRBV25-1 to TRBJ2-3; 9 positions agree with TRBD2. Germline loops: CDR1 MGHDK, CDR2 SYGVNS. The V and J ends lost 6 bases and 0 bases, in that order; junction bases with no gene match: 4. The CDR3 consists of 15 residues. In DNA form, the CDR3 reads TGTGCCAGCAGCCCTACTAGCGGGAGCACAGATACGCAGTATTTT. Translation: CASSPTSGSTDTQYF.

This chain connects TRBV2 to TRBJ2-1; 7 bases map to TRBD2. Germline CDR1 SNHLY, CDR2 FYNNEI. This CDR3 spans 15 amino acids. The trim removed 6 bases at V and 10 bases at J, leaving 15 bases unmatched. The CDR3 coding sequence is TGTGCCAGCAGCCTAGGAGCGGGATCGGCACGCGAGCAGTTCTTC. Translating it yields CASSLGAGSAREQFF.

The chain couples TRBV28 to TRBJ2-7, with D perhaps TRBD1 or TRBD2 (5 bases each). Germline V gene data show CDR1 as MDHEN and CDR2 as SYDVKM. V was shortened by 6 bases and J by 7 bases, with 16 bases between the two germline ends. The CDR3 is 13 amino acids. The CDR3: CASSPGTAWEQYF. CDR3 coding DNA: TGTGCCAGCAGCCCGGGGACGGCCTGGGAGCAGTACTTC.

The V call is TRBV7-2, the J call TRBJ2-5; TRBD1 matches at 12 bases. The CDR3 spans 15 residues. Germline lookup yields CDR1 SGHTA and CDR2 FQGNSA. The ends lost 6 bases at V and 5 bases at J; junction bases unmatched: 7. The CDR3 sequence: CASSMGQGAGETQYF. CDR3 coding DNA: TGTGCCAGCAGTATGGGACAGGGGGCTGGGGAGACCCAGTACTTC.

This chain connects TRBV7-8 to TRBJ2-7; D remains unclear. The length of the CDR3 is 13 residues. CDR1 and CDR2 from the germline V gene are SGHVS and FQNEAQ. Between the trimmed V and J ends, which lost 2 bases and 3 bases, there was a span of 8 bases. CDR3 nucleotides: TGTGCCAGCAGCTTAAATGTTGGCTACGAGCAGTACTTC. Residues: CASSLNVGYEQYF.